One and the same sample provided the 30 T cell receptor beta chains below, sequenced in a study of control samples from healthy donors and cancer patients. Assay: immunoSEQ multiplex PCR; the TCRdb copy retains only in-frame clones and omits some. The table lists about 51,000 clones, approximately 90% of them singletons. The sample was PBMCs. The source is a man aged 40-49 years with colorectal cancer.

The chain recombines TRBV14 with TRBJ2-7; maybe TRBD2 (6 bases). Per the germline V gene, CDR1 is SGHDN and CDR2 is FVKESK. Trimming removed 8 bases at V and 4 bases at J, with 9 bases between. The CDR3 covers 11 residues. The CDR3, as DNA: TGTGCCAGCTCGGAGGGGTACGAGCAGTACTTC. Translating gives CASSEGYEQYF.

This chain links TRBV4-3 with TRBJ1-1; D is perhaps TRBD1 (5 bases). This CDR3 has 15 residues. Germline V gene lookup returns CDR1 LGHNA and CDR2 YSLEER. Trimming took off 3 bases at V and 0 bases at J, with 11 bases between the two ends. Written as DNA, the CDR3 is TGCGCCAGCAGCCATAGGCGGGGGATGAACACTGAAGCTTTCTTT. This translates into CASSHRRGMNTEAFF.

This rearrangement joins TRBV3-1 (or the pseudogene TRBV3-2) to TRBJ1-3; D is unresolved. From germline, CDR1 is LGHDT and CDR2 YNNKEL (reference sequence). Trimming took 0 bases from V and 1 from J, leaving 10 bases between them. The CDR3 consists of 16 residues. For the CDR3, the DNA is TGTGCCAGCAGCCAAGATCCGAGACGTTCTGGAAACACCATATATTTT. As protein: CASSQDPRRSGNTIYF.

The V call is TRBV30, the J call TRBJ1-5; D is perhaps TRBD1 (5 bases). Germline V gives CDR1 GTSNPN, CDR2 SVGIG (reference sequence). V shed 4 bases and J shed 2 bases, with 9 bases lying between them. The CDR3 sequence is 13 residues long. The CDR3 sequence is CAWTPGGNQPQHF. The DNA for the CDR3 is TGTGCCTGGACTCCGGGGGGCAATCAGCCCCAGCATTTT.

V and J are TRBV5-1 and TRBJ2-1, with TRBD1 as a possible D gene (6 bases). The CDR3 is 14 amino acids. The ends were cut back, 2 bases at V and 9 bases at J, with 15 bases in the middle. Germline CDR1 and CDR2: SGHRS and YFSETQ. For the CDR3, the DNA is TGCGCCAGCAGCTTAGGACAGACCTTCAGTGAGCAGTTCTTC. Its protein is CASSLGQTFSEQFF.

This clone was recorded once. V gene TRBV6-6 combines with J gene TRBJ1-5; D unclear. V lost 8 bases and J lost 3, with 11 bases in between. CDR3 length: 13 residues. The germline gives CDR1 MNHNY, CDR2 SVGAGI (reference sequence). CDR3 sequence reads: CASVPTPNQPQHF. The CDR3 region has the DNA TGTGCCAGCGTCCCAACCCCCAATCAGCCCCAGCATTTT.

This clone was recorded only once. This chain connects TRBV24-1 to TRBJ2-1; 7 bases align to TRBD1. With V trimmed by 1 base and J by 8 bases, 4 bases remained unmatched. The CDR3 totals 14 residues. The germline gives CDR1 KGHDR, CDR2 SFDVKD. This CDR3 reads CATSDLGDSDEQFF. CDR3 DNA: TGTGCCACCAGTGATTTAGGGGACAGCGATGAGCAGTTCTTC.

The chain uses TRBV6-5 and TRBJ1-5; D may be TRBD1 (6 bases). The CDR3 runs 14 residues. Germline V gene data show CDR1 as MNHEY and CDR2 as SVGAGI. Trimming pared 4 bases from V and 3 bases from J, leaving 10 bases between. CDR3 loop: CASSSTGDNQPQHF. As DNA, the CDR3 is TGTGCCAGCAGTTCGACAGGAGACAATCAGCCCCAGCATTTT.

This rearrangement joins TRBV6-2 or TRBV6-3 to TRBJ1-2, with a tentative D call TRBD1 (5 bases). Germline V lookup: CDR1 MNHEY, CDR2 SVGEGT. V shed 6 bases and J shed 5 bases, with 16 bases lying between them. The CDR3 runs 14 residues. CDR3: CASSASSRGYGYTF. The CDR3 region has the DNA TGTGCCAGCAGCGCGTCTTCCCGGGGGTATGGCTACACCTTC.

The gene calls are TRBV28 and TRBJ2-2; no clear D. The V gene lost 10 bases and the J gene lost 5 bases, with 8 bases spanning the gap. CDR1 is MDHEN and CDR2 is SYDVKM in the germline V gene. The CDR3 contains 11 residues. The CDR3 reads CATRSTGELFF. The DNA for the CDR3 is TGTGCCACACGGAGTACCGGGGAGCTGTTTTTT.

This clone has only a few counts. The genes are TRBV6-2 or TRBV6-3 and TRBJ2-1; tentative D call: TRBD1 (5 bases). The CDR3 extends over 14 amino acids. V lost 4 bases and J 8 bases, leaving 15 bases between the germline ends. Germline V gene lookup returns CDR1 MNHEY and CDR2 SVGEGT. CDR3 in amino acids: CASSWLRGRDEQFF. The CDR3 DNA is TGTGCCAGCAGTTGGCTTAGGGGCAGGGATGAGCAGTTCTTC.

On this clone: One end of the junction varies from germline; a read error may be responsible. This chain connects TRBV7-7 to TRBJ2-5; 7 bases are a match to TRBD2. CDR1 and CDR2 (germline): SSHAT, FNYEAQ (reference sequence). The CDR3 extends over 15 amino acids. CDR3 sequence: CASSLGLAEQETQYF. The CDR3 DNA sequence: TGTGCTAGCAGCTTAGGGCTAGCGGAACAAGAGACCCAGTACTTC.

CDR3 residues: CASSQRGGYTF. The CDR3 DNA is TGTGCCAGCAGCCAAAGGGGTGGCTACACCTTC. The gene calls are TRBV3-1 (or the pseudogene TRBV3-2) and TRBJ1-2, with TRBD1 as a possible D gene (5 bases). The CDR3 is 11 amino acids. The V end lost 2 bases, the J end lost 7 bases, and 5 bases lay between the germline ends. The germline gives CDR1 LGHDT, CDR2 YNNKEL (reference sequence).

This chain links TRBV27 with TRBJ1-1, with D maybe TRBD1 (5 bases). Germline V lookup: CDR1 MNHEY, CDR2 SMNVEV (reference sequence). The CDR3 is 17 amino acids. Trimming stripped 5 bases from V and 1 base from J, with 20 bases between. In nucleotides, the CDR3 is TGTGCCAGCAGTCCCGAGATACCGGGAAGGGGGAACACTGAAGCTTTCTTT. This codes for CASSPEIPGRGNTEAFF.

The chain carries TRBV10-1 and TRBJ2-1; the D gene is possibly TRBD2 (5 bases). CDR3 length: 14 residues. V lost 5 bases, J lost 2 bases, and 10 bases lay in between. Germline-derived CDR1 and CDR2 are WNHNN and SYGVQD (reference sequence). The CDR3 region is CASSSSLAYNEQFF. The CDR3 DNA is TGCGCCAGCAGTTCTAGCCTGGCCTACAATGAGCAGTTCTTC.

The genes are TRBV19 and TRBJ1-2, with D perhaps TRBD1 (5 bases). The CDR3 covers 14 residues. V shed 5 bases and J shed 0 bases, with 10 bases lying between them. The V gene's germline CDR1 is LNHDA and CDR2 SQIVND (reference sequence). CDR3 nucleotides: TGTGCCAGTAGTGCAGGGACTGCTAACTATGGCTACACCTTC. It is translated as CASSAGTANYGYTF.

J is TRBJ1-5 and V is TRBV7-8; 10 nucleotides agree with TRBD1. There are 17 residues in the CDR3. Germline CDR1 is SGHVS and CDR2 is FQNEAQ. Trimming at V came to 5 bases and at J to 0 bases, leaving 7 bases not matched to a gene. The DNA of the CDR3 is TGTGCCAGCAGCCGGGACAGGGGATATTTTAGCAATCAGCCCCAGCATTTT. As protein: CASSRDRGYFSNQPQHF. Full variable domain (remainder filled in from reference TRBV7-8 and TRBJ1-5): GAGVSQSPRYKVAKRGQDVALRCDPISGHVSLFWYQQALGQGPEFLTYFQNEAQLDKSGLPSDRFFAERPEGSVSTLKIQRTQQEDSAVYLCASSRDRGYFSNQPQHFGDGTRLSIL.

This clone was detected once. The chain employs TRBV28 and TRBJ2-7, with 12 positions matching TRBD1. Germline trimming cut 2 bases from V and 4 bases from J; bases unmatched to any gene: 9. Germline lookup yields CDR1 MDHEN and CDR2 SYDVKM. This CDR3 region has 17 residues. CDR3 region: CASSLNHRDRGPYEQYF. The CDR3, as DNA: TGTGCCAGCAGTTTAAACCACCGGGACAGGGGGCCTTACGAGCAGTACTTC.

The chain combines TRBV2 with TRBJ1-1, with D possibly matching TRBD1 (6 bases). V was cut by 3 bases and J by 4 bases, with 12 bases left in between. Germline V gives CDR1 SNHLY, CDR2 FYNNEI. This CDR3 has 14 residues. The CDR3 DNA reads as TGTGCCAGCAGTGACAGGGGTCGCTTCACTGAAGCTTTCTTT. This sequence encodes CASSDRGRFTEAFF.

The chain carries TRBV12-3 or TRBV12-4 and TRBJ2-1; D is possibly TRBD2 (6 bases). The V and J ends lost 3 bases and 10 bases respectively, with 13 bases between them. The CDR3 extends over 13 amino acids. CDR3 amino acids: CASSFFRGGEQFF. The CDR3 DNA is TGTGCCAGCAGTTTTTTCCGGGGAGGCGAGCAGTTCTTC.

The V gene is TRBV6-6, the J gene TRBJ2-3; 8 bases are a match to TRBD1. Germline CDR1 MNHNY, CDR2 SVGAGI (reference sequence). Trimming took 4 bases from V and 2 from J; bases not matched to a gene: 8. The CDR3 length is 16 residues. The CDR3 coding sequence is TGTGCCAGCAGTTCGAGGACAGGGTTGTTCACAGATACGCAGTATTTT. It specifies CASSSRTGLFTDTQYF.

The rearrangement joins TRBV7-9 to TRBJ1-2; the match to TRBD1 covers 7 bases. After removal of 0 bases from V and 1 base from J, the junction contained 5 bases not matched to a gene. Germline assignment: CDR1 SEHNR and CDR2 FQNEAQ (reference sequence). CDR3 length: 16 residues. The CDR3 bases are TGTGCCAGCAGCTTAGCGACAGGGAACATTAACTATGGCTACACCTTC. Protein product: CASSLATGNINYGYTF.

The J gene is TRBJ1-6, the V gene TRBV4-1; the D is unclear. V shed 4 bases and J shed 3 bases, with 22 bases lying between them. The CDR3 has 19 residues. CDR1 is MGHRA and CDR2 is YSYEKL in the germline V gene. CDR3 DNA: TGCGCCAGCAGCCCGCGCGGCCCGCGTAGATCTTACTATAATTCACCCCTCCACTTT. It specifies CASSPRGPRRSYYNSPLHF.

V gene TRBV6-5 combines with J gene TRBJ1-6, with D unresolved. Germline-derived CDR1 and CDR2 are MNHEY and SVGAGI. Trimming pared 3 bases from V and 5 bases from J, leaving 8 bases between. The CDR3 has 14 residues. The CDR3 loop is CASSYGRDNSPLHF. The CDR3 nucleotides are TGTGCCAGCAGTTATGGGAGGGATAATTCACCCCTCCACTTT.

The V gene is TRBV7-2, the J gene TRBJ1-1; D perhaps matches TRBD1 (5 bases). Germline V lookup: CDR1 SGHTA, CDR2 FQGNSA. The CDR3 is 15 residues long. Trimming took 2 bases from V and 0 from J, leaving 10 bases between them. The CDR3 loop reads CASSLSQGMNTEAFF. CDR3 DNA: TGTGCCAGCAGCTTAAGTCAGGGAATGAACACTGAAGCTTTCTTT.

The rearrangement joins TRBV5-5 to TRBJ2-1; 11 bases line up with TRBD2. The germline V gene has CDR1 SGHKS and CDR2 YYEKEE (reference sequence). With 4 bases clipped from V and 7 bases from J, the junction kept 7 bases outside the gene matches. The CDR3 spans 15 residues. CDR3 nucleotide sequence: TGTGCCAGCAGCAGAACCGGGACTAGCGGAAATGAGCAGTTCTTC. This sequence encodes CASSRTGTSGNEQFF.

CDR3 residues: CASSLAFRRTGGYEQYF. CDR3 nucleotides: TGTGCCAGCAGCTTAGCGTTTCGGCGGACAGGAGGCTACGAGCAGTACTTC. V gene TRBV7-8 combines with J gene TRBJ2-7, with 7 positions matching TRBD1. Germline V gene sequence: CDR1 SGHVS, CDR2 FQNEAQ. This CDR3 comprises 17 residues. V was clipped by 0 bases and J by 3 bases; unmatched bases: 11. The entire variable domain, with the rest obtained from reference TRBV7-8 and TRBJ2-7, is as follows: GAGVSQSPRYKVAKRGQDVALRCDPISGHVSLFWYQQALGQGPEFLTYFQNEAQLDKSGLPSDRFFAERPEGSVSTLKIQRTQQEDSAVYLCASSLAFRRTGGYEQYFGPGTRLTVT.

This sequence joins TRBV7-9 and TRBJ1-1; D not certain. Germline V gene lookup returns CDR1 SEHNR and CDR2 FQNEAQ (reference sequence). V lost 2 bases, J lost 1 base, and 5 bases lay in between. The length of the CDR3 is 13 residues. The CDR3 is CASSLWQNTEAFF. The CDR3 coding sequence is TGTGCCAGCAGCTTATGGCAGAACACTGAAGCTTTCTTT.

V usage is TRBV11-2 and J usage is TRBJ2-5, with a possible D match to TRBD1 (6 bases). The CDR3 has 11 amino acids. Trimming stripped 5 bases from V and 5 bases from J, with 6 bases between. Germline-derived CDR1 and CDR2 are SGHAT and FQNNGV. The CDR3 coding sequence is TGTGCCAGCAGCCAGGGGGAGACCCAGTACTTC. It specifies CASSQGETQYF.

This chain connects TRBV5-1 to TRBJ1-1, with a weak D call TRBD1 (5 bases). The V end was cut by 4 bases, the J end by 0 bases, with 13 bases between. Germline V gives CDR1 SGHRS, CDR2 YFSETQ. CDR3 length: 15 residues. The CDR3 here is CASSPRDRMNTEAFF. The CDR3 nucleotides read TGCGCCAGCAGCCCCCGGGACCGAATGAACACTGAAGCTTTCTTT. The full variable domain, with the rest looked up from reference TRBV5-1 and TRBJ1-1, is KAGVTQTPRYLIKTRGQQVTLSCSPISGHRSVSWYQQTPGQGLQFLFEYFSETQRNKGNFPGRFSGRQFSNSRSEMNVSTLELGDSALYLCASSPRDRMNTEAFFGQGTRLTVV.